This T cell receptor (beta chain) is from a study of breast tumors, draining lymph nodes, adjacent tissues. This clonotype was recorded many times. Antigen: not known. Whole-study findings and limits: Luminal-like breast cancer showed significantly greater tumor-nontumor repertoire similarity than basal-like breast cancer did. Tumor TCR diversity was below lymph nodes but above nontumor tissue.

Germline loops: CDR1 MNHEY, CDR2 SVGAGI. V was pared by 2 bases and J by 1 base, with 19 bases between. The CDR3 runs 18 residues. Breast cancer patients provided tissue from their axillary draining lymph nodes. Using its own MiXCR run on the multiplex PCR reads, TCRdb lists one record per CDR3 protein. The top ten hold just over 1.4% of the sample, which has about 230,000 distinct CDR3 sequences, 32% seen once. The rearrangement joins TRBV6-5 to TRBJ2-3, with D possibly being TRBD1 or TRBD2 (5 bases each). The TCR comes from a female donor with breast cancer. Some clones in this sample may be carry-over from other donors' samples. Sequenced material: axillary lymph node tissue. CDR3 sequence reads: CASSYRGSTPEGTDTQYF. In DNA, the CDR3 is TGTGCCAGCAGTTACAGGGGATCGACTCCGGAGGGCACAGATACGCAGTATTTT.